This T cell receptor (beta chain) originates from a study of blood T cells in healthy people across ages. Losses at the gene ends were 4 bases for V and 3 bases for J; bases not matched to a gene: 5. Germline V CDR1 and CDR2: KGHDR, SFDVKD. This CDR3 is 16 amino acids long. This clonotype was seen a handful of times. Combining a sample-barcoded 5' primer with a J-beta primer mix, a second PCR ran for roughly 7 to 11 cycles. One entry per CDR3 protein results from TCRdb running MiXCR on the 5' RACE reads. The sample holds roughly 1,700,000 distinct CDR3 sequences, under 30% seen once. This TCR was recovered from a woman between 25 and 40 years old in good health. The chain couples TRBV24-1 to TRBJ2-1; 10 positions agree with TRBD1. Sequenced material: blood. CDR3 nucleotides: TGTGCCACCAGTGAGGCCCGGGACAGGGGCTACAATGAGCAGTTCTTC. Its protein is CATSEARDRGYNEQFF.